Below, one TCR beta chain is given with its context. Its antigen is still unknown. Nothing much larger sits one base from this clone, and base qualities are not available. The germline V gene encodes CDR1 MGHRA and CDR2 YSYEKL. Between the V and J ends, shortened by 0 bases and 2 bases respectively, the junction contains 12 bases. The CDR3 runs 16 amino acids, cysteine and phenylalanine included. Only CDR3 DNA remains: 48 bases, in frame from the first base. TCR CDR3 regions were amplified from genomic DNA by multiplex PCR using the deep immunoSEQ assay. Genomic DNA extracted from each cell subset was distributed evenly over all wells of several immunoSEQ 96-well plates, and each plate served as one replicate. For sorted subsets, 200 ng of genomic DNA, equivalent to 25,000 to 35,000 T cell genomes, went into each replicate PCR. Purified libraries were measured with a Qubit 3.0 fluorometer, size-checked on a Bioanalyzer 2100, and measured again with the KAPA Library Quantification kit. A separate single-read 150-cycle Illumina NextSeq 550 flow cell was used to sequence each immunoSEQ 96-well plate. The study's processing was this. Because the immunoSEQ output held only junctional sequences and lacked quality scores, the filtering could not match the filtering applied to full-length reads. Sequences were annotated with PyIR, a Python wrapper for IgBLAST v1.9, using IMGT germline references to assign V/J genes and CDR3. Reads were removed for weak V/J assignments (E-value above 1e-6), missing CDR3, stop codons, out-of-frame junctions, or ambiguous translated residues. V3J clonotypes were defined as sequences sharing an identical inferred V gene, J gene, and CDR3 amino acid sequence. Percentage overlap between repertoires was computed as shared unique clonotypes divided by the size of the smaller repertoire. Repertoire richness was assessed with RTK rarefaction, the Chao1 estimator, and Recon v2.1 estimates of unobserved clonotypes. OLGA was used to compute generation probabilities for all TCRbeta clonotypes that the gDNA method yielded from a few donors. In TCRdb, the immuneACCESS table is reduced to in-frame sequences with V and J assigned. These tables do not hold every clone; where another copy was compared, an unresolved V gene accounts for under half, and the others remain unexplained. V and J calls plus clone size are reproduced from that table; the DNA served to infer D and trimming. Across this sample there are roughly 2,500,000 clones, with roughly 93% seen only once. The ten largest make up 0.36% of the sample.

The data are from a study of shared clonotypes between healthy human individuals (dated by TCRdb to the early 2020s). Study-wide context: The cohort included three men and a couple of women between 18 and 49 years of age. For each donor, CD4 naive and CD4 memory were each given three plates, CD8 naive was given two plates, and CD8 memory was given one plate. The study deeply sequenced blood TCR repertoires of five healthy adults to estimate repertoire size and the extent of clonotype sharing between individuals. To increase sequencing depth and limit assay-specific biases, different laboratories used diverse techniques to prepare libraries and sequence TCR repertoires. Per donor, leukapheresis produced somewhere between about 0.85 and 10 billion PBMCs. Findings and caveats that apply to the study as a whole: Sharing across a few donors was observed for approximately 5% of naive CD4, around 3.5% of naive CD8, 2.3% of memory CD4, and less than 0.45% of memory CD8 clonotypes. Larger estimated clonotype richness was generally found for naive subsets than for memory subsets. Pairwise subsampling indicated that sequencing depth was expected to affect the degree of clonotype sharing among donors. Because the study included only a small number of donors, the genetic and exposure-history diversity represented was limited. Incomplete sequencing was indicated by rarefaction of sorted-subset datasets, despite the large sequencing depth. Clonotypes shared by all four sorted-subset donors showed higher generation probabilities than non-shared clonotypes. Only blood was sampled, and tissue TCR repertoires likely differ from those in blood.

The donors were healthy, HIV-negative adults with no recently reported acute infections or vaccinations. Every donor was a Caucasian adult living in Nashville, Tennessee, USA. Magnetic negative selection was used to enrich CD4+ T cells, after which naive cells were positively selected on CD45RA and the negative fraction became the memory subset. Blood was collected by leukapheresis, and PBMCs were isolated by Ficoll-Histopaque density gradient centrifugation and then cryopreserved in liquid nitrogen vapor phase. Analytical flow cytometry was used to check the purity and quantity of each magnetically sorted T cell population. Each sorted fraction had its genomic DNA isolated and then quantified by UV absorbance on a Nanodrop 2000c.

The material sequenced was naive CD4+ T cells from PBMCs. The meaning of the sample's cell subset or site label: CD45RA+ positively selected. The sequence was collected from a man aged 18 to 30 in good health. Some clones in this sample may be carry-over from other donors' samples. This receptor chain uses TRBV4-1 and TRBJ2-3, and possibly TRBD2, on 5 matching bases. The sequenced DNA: TGCGCCAGCAGCCAAGAGTCGGGGAACCCCACAGATACGCAGTATTTT. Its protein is CASSQESGNPTDTQYF.